This T cell receptor (beta chain) originates from a study of low-dose radiotherapy and immunotherapy resistance in tumors. Looking at the study overall: Every two weeks patients got nivolumab 240 mg flat dose, plus ipilimumab 1 mg/kg every six weeks, intravenously.

This clonotype showed up many times. Alpha- and beta-chain coverage of first-strand cDNA came from TRAV- and TRBV-specific primers. For amplifying TCRs, the PCR ran for about 22 cycles with Phusion, which was used together with a constant-region primer and the adapter on the V primers. Using its own MiXCR run on the reads, TCRdb lists one record per CDR3 protein. In the table there are around 65,000 distinct CDR3 sequences, about a quarter of which are singletons. The CDR3 extends over 12 amino acids. In germline, CDR1 is MDHEN, CDR2 SYDVKM. Trimming cost V 4 bases and J 5 bases, with 9 bases left between them. As for time point: before trial treatment. Donors were given nivolumab, ipilimumab, aspirin, low-dose cyclophosphamide and low-dose radiotherapy.

The sequences come from PBMCs, collected before treatment. The rearrangement uses TRBV28 and TRBJ2-7; D is unresolved. The TCR originated in a male donor with rectosigmoid adenocarcinoma. CDR3 nucleotide sequence: TGTGCCAGCAGTTACGGCCGTAACGAGCAGTACTTC. It codes for CASSYGRNEQYF. Based on the CDR3 plus reference TRBV28 and TRBJ2-7, the full variable domain is DVKVTQSSRYLVKRTGEKVFLECVQDMDHENMFWYRQDPGLGLRLIYFSYDVKMKEKGDIPEGYSVSREKKERFSLILESASTNQTSMYLCASSYGRNEQYFGPGTRLTVT.